One sample yielded the 23 T cell receptor beta chains listed below, sequenced in a study of T cell clones after liver transplantation. TCRdb keeps only in-frame clones here, not all; method: immunoSEQ multiplex PCR. The sample shows roughly 100,000 clones, around 80% of them seen only once. The material sequenced was CD4+ T cells from blood, taken around 50 months after liver transplant. The receptors stem from a human patient who received a liver transplant. Certain T cells may be donor cells from the graft.

The table lists this clone with a count of one. This rearrangement joins TRBV9 to TRBJ2-3, with 8 bases identical to TRBD2. Trimming removed 4 bases from V and 5 bases from J; junction bases left unmatched: 15. The germline gives CDR1 SGDLS, CDR2 YYNGEE. The CDR3 loop spans 17 amino acids. CDR3 sequence reads: CASSQTPGGGGIDTQYF. CDR3 coding DNA: TGTGCCAGCAGCCAGACCCCGGGTGGCGGGGGGATAGATACGCAGTATTTT. Combining the CDR3 with reference TRBV9 and TRBJ2-3 gives the whole variable domain DSGVTQTPKHLITATGQRVTLRCSPRSGDLSVYWYQQSLDQGLQFLIQYYNGEERAKGNILERFSAQQFPDLHSELNLSSLELGDSALYFCASSQTPGGGGIDTQYFGPGTRLTVL.

V is TRBV7-3 and J is TRBJ1-1; no definite D call. CDR1 and CDR2 from the germline V gene are SGHTA and FQGTGA. V shed 3 bases and J shed 1 base, with 6 bases lying between them. CDR3 size: 13 residues. In DNA form, the CDR3 reads TGTGCCAGCAGCTTTCGCCGGAACACTGAAGCTTTCTTT. This codes for CASSFRRNTEAFF.

This clone was observed a handful of times. CDR3 in amino acids: CASSQDRGRGSYEQYF. CDR3 coding DNA: TGTGCCAGCTCACAGGACCGGGGGCGAGGCTCCTACGAGCAGTACTTC. This rearrangement joins TRBV18 to TRBJ2-7; D is possibly TRBD1 or TRBD2 (6 bases each). This CDR3 contains 16 residues. The V end was cut by 4 bases, the J end by 0 bases, with 16 bases between. Germline CDR1 reads KGHSH; CDR2 reads LQKENI.

CDR3: CASRTSGSGNEQFF. Written as DNA, the CDR3 is TGTGCCAGCCGGACTAGCGGGAGTGGGAATGAGCAGTTCTTC. The chain employs TRBV28 and TRBJ2-1; TRBD2 agrees at 13 bases. The trim removed 8 bases at V and 7 bases at J, leaving 5 bases unmatched. The CDR3 loop spans 14 amino acids. CDR1 and CDR2 (germline): MDHEN, SYDVKM.

This sequence joins TRBV2 and TRBJ2-3; 7 nucleotides line up with TRBD1. V lost 8 bases to trimming and J lost 3 bases; unmatched junction nucleotides: 11. CDR1 and CDR2 (germline): SNHLY, FYNNEI. The CDR3 is 15 residues long. The CDR3 here is CASSEQGLGTDTQYF. CDR3 sequence (DNA): TGTGCCAGCTCGGAACAGGGGTTGGGTACAGATACGCAGTATTTT.

The table lists this clone with a count of one. This chain uses TRBV11-2 with TRBJ2-5, with TRBD2 matching 10 bases. The length of the CDR3 is 14 residues. Germline CDR1 and CDR2: SGHAT and FQNNGV. Trimming removed 5 bases from V and 6 bases from J; junction bases left unmatched: 6. The CDR3 bases are TGTGCCAGCAGCCAGCGGGGGGGCTTGCAGACCCAGTACTTC. It encodes CASSQRGGLQTQYF.

This chain joins TRBV11-2 and TRBJ2-3; perhaps TRBD2 as D (5 bases). This CDR3 spans 17 amino acids. Germline assignment: CDR1 SGHAT and CDR2 FQNNGV. V lost 1 base to trimming and J lost 1 base, with 15 bases between them. CDR3 DNA sequence: TGTGCCAGCAGCTTAGTGTCTACAGCCGGGGGCACAGATACGCAGTATTTT. Protein sequence: CASSLVSTAGGTDTQYF.

This chain uses TRBV27 with TRBJ2-5; 12 bases map to TRBD2. V shed 1 base, J shed 5 bases, and the junction held 5 bases outside the gene matches. CDR1 MNHEY and CDR2 SMNVEV come from the germline V gene (reference sequence). The CDR3 is 16 amino acids. The CDR3 loop is CASSLLTSGSSETQYF. CDR3 sequence (DNA): TGTGCCAGCAGTTTATTGACTAGCGGGAGTTCGGAGACCCAGTACTTC.

The V gene is TRBV9, the J gene TRBJ2-3; the D is unclear. V lost 3 bases and J 6 bases, leaving 8 bases between the germline ends. The CDR3 is 12 amino acids. Per the germline V gene, CDR1 is SGDLS and CDR2 is YYNGEE. This CDR3 is CASSAALDTQYF. CDR3 in DNA: TGTGCCAGCAGCGCCGCCTTGGATACGCAGTATTTT.

This chain connects TRBV9 to TRBJ1-6; the match to TRBD1 covers 7 bases. Trimming took 3 bases from V and 9 from J; bases not matched to a gene: 6. Germline V gene data show CDR1 as SGDLS and CDR2 as YYNGEE. This CDR3 has 14 amino acids. The CDR3 nucleotides read TGTGCCAGCAGCGGTCCAGGGGGAATTTCACCCCTCCACTTT. This sequence encodes CASSGPGGISPLHF.

V is TRBV6-6 and J is TRBJ2-1; no reliable D call. This CDR3 has 12 amino acids. CDR1 is MNHNY and CDR2 is SVGAGI in the germline V gene (reference sequence). The V end lost 1 base, the J end lost 8 bases, and 6 bases lay between the germline ends. The chain's CDR3 is CASSYYADEQFF. In DNA form, the CDR3 reads TGTGCCAGCAGTTACTACGCGGATGAGCAGTTCTTC.

V is TRBV10-3 and J is TRBJ2-1; 10 positions agree with TRBD2. Germline assignment: CDR1 ENHRY and CDR2 SYGVKD. The ends lost 2 bases at V and 11 bases at J; junction bases unmatched: 18. The CDR3 length is 18 residues. The CDR3 region has the DNA TGTGCCATCAGTGAGGGGTCCGGTAGGGGACTAGCGAGACTACAGCAGTTCTTC. Protein sequence: CAISEGSGRGLARLQQFF.

The J gene is TRBJ2-2, the V gene TRBV11-2; D perhaps matches TRBD1 (6 bases). From germline, CDR1 is SGHAT and CDR2 FQNNGV. Trimming took off 1 base at V and 4 bases at J, with 13 bases between the two ends. The CDR3 covers 16 residues. The CDR3 region is CASSLGRGRGTGELFF. CDR3 bases: TGTGCCAGCAGCTTAGGCAGGGGCCGTGGCACCGGGGAGCTGTTTTTT.

The chain links TRBV11-1 to TRBJ1-3; no clear D. This CDR3 has 13 residues. V was shortened by 3 bases and J by 0 bases, with 3 bases between the two germline ends. The germline CDR1 and CDR2 sequences are SGHAT and FQDESV (reference sequence). The CDR3 protein is CASSFASGNTIYF. CDR3 DNA: TGTGCCAGCAGCTTCGCCTCTGGAAACACCATATATTTT.

The chain couples TRBV5-1 to TRBJ1-2; D unresolved. Trimming took 0 bases from V and 0 from J, leaving 9 bases between them. Per germline, CDR1 SGHRS and CDR2 YFSETQ. CDR3 size: 15 residues. DNA for the CDR3: TGCGCCAGCAGCTTGGATGGCAGGACTAACTATGGCTACACCTTC. Amino acid sequence: CASSLDGRTNYGYTF. Supplemented by reference TRBV5-1 and TRBJ1-2, the full variable domain reads KAGVTQTPRYLIKTRGQQVTLSCSPISGHRSVSWYQQTPGQGLQFLFEYFSETQRNKGNFPGRFSGRQFSNSRSEMNVSTLELGDSALYLCASSLDGRTNYGYTFGSGTRLTVV.

The chain employs TRBV2 and TRBJ1-5; TRBD1 aligns across 10 bases. This CDR3 has 14 amino acids. Germline assignment: CDR1 SNHLY and CDR2 FYNNEI. V gave up 7 bases and J gave up 5 bases; unmatched junction bases: 5. The CDR3 protein is CASIKDRGYQPQHF. CDR3 coding DNA: TGTGCCAGCATTAAGGACAGGGGGTATCAGCCCCAGCATTTT.

Notes on this clone: Other nucleotide sequences from this sample produce the same CDR3. V usage is TRBV6-5 and J usage is TRBJ1-1, with D uncertain. Trimming cost V 0 bases and J 1 base, with 3 bases left between them. The CDR3 length is 13 residues. Per germline, CDR1 MNHEY and CDR2 SVGAGI. The CDR3: CASSYSRNTEAFF. CDR3 bases: TGTGCCAGCAGTTACTCGCGGAACACTGAAGCTTTCTTT.

This chain connects TRBV25-1 to TRBJ1-1; D remains ambiguous. The V gene's germline CDR1 is MGHDK and CDR2 SYGVNS. This CDR3 is 11 amino acids long. Trimming stripped 7 bases from V and 6 bases from J, with 9 bases between. The CDR3 protein is CASTFLAEAFF. The CDR3 nucleotides are TGTGCCAGCACCTTTCTCGCTGAAGCTTTCTTT.

This sequence joins TRBV6-4 and TRBJ2-1, with 9 bases identical to TRBD2. The junction had 13 bases not matched to a gene; V was cut back by 6 bases and J by 13 bases. The CDR3 is 14 amino acids. CDR1 MRHNA and CDR2 SNTAGT come from the germline V gene. CDR3 nucleotides: TGTGCCAGCAGCGATTCGTCTAGCGGGAAGGGACAGTTCTTC. Its protein product is CASSDSSSGKGQFF.

The chain uses TRBV14 and TRBJ2-1, with TRBD1 identical over 10 bases. Germline assignment: CDR1 SGHDN and CDR2 FVKESK. After removal of 0 bases from V and 3 bases from J, the junction contained 2 bases not matched to a gene. This CDR3 is 16 amino acids long. CDR3 residues: CASSQDGTGVYNEQFF. The CDR3 nucleotides are TGTGCCAGCAGCCAAGATGGGACAGGGGTCTACAATGAGCAGTTCTTC. Using reference TRBV14 and TRBJ2-1 for the parts outside the CDR3, the full variable domain is EAGVTQFPSHSVIEKGQTVTLRCDPISGHDNLYWYRRVMGKEIKFLLHFVKESKQDESGMPNNRFLAERTGGTYSTLKVQPAELEDSGVYFCASSQDGTGVYNEQFFGPGTRLTVL.

The chain uses TRBV27 and TRBJ2-3; 8 nucleotides match TRBD1. The germline V gene has CDR1 MNHEY and CDR2 SMNVEV (reference sequence). V lost 5 bases to trimming and J lost 5 bases; unmatched junction nucleotides: 6. This CDR3 spans 14 amino acids. CDR3 coding DNA: TGTGCCAGCAGTGCTGGACAGGGATTAGATACGCAGTATTTT. Amino acids: CASSAGQGLDTQYF.

This chain links TRBV11-2 with TRBJ2-2, with 9 bases identical to TRBD1. V trimming: 4 bases; J trimming: 7 bases; junction bases outside the gene matches: 10. The germline V gene has CDR1 SGHAT and CDR2 FQNNGV. This CDR3 comprises 16 residues. The CDR3 sequence is CASSSPGQGMRGELFF. CDR3 DNA sequence: TGTGCCAGCAGCTCCCCGGGACAGGGTATGCGCGGGGAGCTGTTTTTT.

This clone was seen a single time. The genes are TRBV7-2 and TRBJ1-6; 7 bases fit TRBD1. V lost 3 bases, J lost 8 bases, and 10 bases stayed unmatched. The CDR3 contains 16 residues. CDR1 SGHTA and CDR2 FQGNSA come from the germline V gene. This CDR3 is CASSFLRDRGYSPLHF. CDR3 DNA: TGTGCCAGCAGCTTTCTCCGGGACAGAGGGTATTCACCCCTCCACTTT.